The 17 T cell receptor beta chains listed next were all sequenced from one sample in a study of post-analysis software for immune sequencing data (dated by TCRdb to 2015 to 2017). Antigens of these TCRs are unknown. Library method: PCR. The sequencer listed for this sample is Illumina HiSeq 2500. Unique molecular identifiers were incorporated into TCR beta cDNA libraries to reduce PCR and sequencing biases. Using fastp at Q25 and MiXCR, TCRdb reprocessed the public reads and kept productive beta chains. Each entry merges the rows of one CDR3 protein and shows their most common DNA and genes. The sample data list hundreds of thousands of distinct CDR3 sequences, and about 60% of these were observed just once. The ten largest make up 11% of the sample. Study-wide findings and limitations: Several TRBV segments, including TRBV5-6, TRBV5-1 and TRBV20-1, were significantly more frequent in patients than controls.

The source material was blood. The receptor set was obtained from a girl aged 2-15 years with multiple sclerosis.

The chain is built from TRBV29-1 and TRBJ1-1, with 10 nucleotides matching TRBD1. The CDR3 is made up of 12 amino acids. Germline loops: CDR1 SQVTM, CDR2 ANQGSEA. J gave up 7 bases and V 8 bases, and 7 bases lay outside the gene matches. The chain's CDR3 is CSTGDRGGEAFF. The CDR3 DNA is TGCAGCACAGGGGACAGGGGTGGTGAAGCTTTCTTT.

J is TRBJ1-1 and V is TRBV27; no definite D call. The CDR3 loop spans 12 amino acids. V shed 2 bases and J shed 8 bases, with 9 bases lying between them. Germline V gene lookup returns CDR1 MNHEY and CDR2 SMNVEV (reference sequence). This CDR3 reads CASSLRAAEAFF. Written as DNA, the CDR3 is TGTGCCAGCAGTTTAAGGGCAGCAGAAGCTTTCTTT.

The rearrangement links TRBV12-3 or TRBV12-4 to TRBJ1-6, with TRBD1 matching 8 bases. Losses at the gene ends were 9 bases for V and 7 bases for J; bases not matched to a gene: 8. This CDR3 is built from 14 residues. CDR3 in amino acids: CASQTGVKNSPLHF. CDR3 bases: TGTGCCAGTCAGACAGGGGTAAAGAATTCACCCCTCCACTTT.

The V call is TRBV12-3 or TRBV12-4, the J call TRBJ1-2; D is possibly TRBD1 (5 bases). V was trimmed by 0 bases and J by 4 bases, leaving 21 bases between them. CDR3 size: 18 residues. CDR3 region: CASSLAFTGTTGGYGYTF. In nucleotides, the CDR3 is TGTGCCAGCAGTTTAGCGTTCACTGGTACAACTGGGGGCTATGGCTACACCTTC.

This clonotype was seen a few times. The chain is built from TRBV20-1 and TRBJ2-1; 10 bases agree with TRBD1. The CDR3 consists of 14 residues. From germline, CDR1 is DFQATT and CDR2 SNEGSKA (reference sequence). Trimming cost V 5 bases and J 7 bases; bases outside gene matches: 8. Here the CDR3 DNA reads TGCAGTGCTCGGACAGGGGGAAGGAGGAATGAGCAGTTCTTC. Translated: CSARTGGRRNEQFF.

The chain carries TRBV20-1 and TRBJ2-7, with 7 bases lining up with TRBD2. Germline trimming cut 0 bases from V and 2 bases from J; bases unmatched to any gene: 7. The CDR3 spans 15 residues. Germline V gives CDR1 DFQATT, CDR2 SNEGSKA (reference sequence). In nucleotides, the CDR3 is TGCAGTGCTAGAGACCCCCAGCGGGGTCCCTACGAGCAGTACTTC. Protein sequence: CSARDPQRGPYEQYF.

This clonotype has only a few counts. The rearrangement joins TRBV5-1 to TRBJ2-7, with D perhaps matching TRBD2 (6 bases). The CDR3 is 17 residues long. Germline V gives CDR1 SGHRS, CDR2 YFSETQ. Trimming stripped 0 bases from V and 1 base from J, with 17 bases between. Here the CDR3 DNA reads TGCGCCAGCAGCTTGGGGACTTCTTCCGCGGGGTCCTACGAGCAGTACTTC. Protein: CASSLGTSSAGSYEQYF.

The rearrangement uses TRBV7-8 and TRBJ1-1, with TRBD1 as a possible D gene (5 bases). CDR1 is SGHVS and CDR2 is FQNEAQ in the germline V gene. The CDR3 is 14 amino acids. V shed 5 bases and J shed 5 bases, with 15 bases lying between them. The CDR3 region has the DNA TGTGCCAGCAGCCCCTCGGCAGGGTGGACTGAAGCTTTCTTT. The encoded protein is CASSPSAGWTEAFF.

The J gene is TRBJ2-5, the V gene TRBV7-2; no reliable D call. The CDR3 runs 14 residues. Germline CDR1 SGHTA, CDR2 FQGNSA. V was clipped by 6 bases and J by 2 bases, with 13 bases between them. CDR3 nucleotide sequence: TGTGCCAGCAGTAGAGATAAGACTCAAGAGACCCAGTACTTC. This codes for CASSRDKTQETQYF.

This clonotype was observed a handful of times. The chain is built from TRBV20-1 and TRBJ2-1; D unresolved. The CDR3 is 11 amino acids. Trimming pared 3 bases from V and 7 bases from J, leaving 7 bases between. Germline V gene data show CDR1 as DFQATT and CDR2 as SNEGSKA (reference sequence). CDR3 in amino acids: CSARWVNEQFF. The CDR3 DNA follows: TGCAGTGCTAGGTGGGTGAATGAGCAGTTCTTC.

This rearrangement joins TRBV6-5 to TRBJ2-3; D unresolved. V was trimmed by 7 bases and J by 6 bases, leaving 11 bases between them. The CDR3 sequence is 12 residues long. The germline V gene encodes CDR1 MNHEY and CDR2 SVGAGI. This CDR3 is CASTSRSDTQYF. As DNA, the CDR3 is TGTGCCAGCACTTCGCGTTCGGATACGCAGTATTTT.

The chain joins TRBV5-1 to TRBJ2-4, with TRBD2 matching over 7 bases. Germline CDR1 and CDR2: SGHRS and YFSETQ. The CDR3 loop spans 13 amino acids. Unmatched junction bases numbered 1, after V lost 3 bases and J lost 4 bases. This CDR3 is CASSSGLKNIQYF. CDR3 sequence (DNA): TGCGCCAGCAGCTCGGGACTAAAAAACATTCAGTACTTC.

A few counts support this clonotype. The chain joins TRBV6-5 to TRBJ1-4; D remains ambiguous. The V gene lost 1 base and the J gene lost 5 bases, with 8 bases spanning the gap. The CDR3 sequence is 14 residues long. Germline V CDR1 and CDR2: MNHEY, SVGAGI. CDR3 sequence reads: CASSYYTGNEKLFF. CDR3 DNA sequence: TGTGCCAGCAGTTACTACACTGGCAATGAAAAACTGTTTTTT.

This chain's CDR3 is CSASRPRGRYEQYF. Written as DNA, the CDR3 is TGCAGTGCTAGTAGACCGAGGGGCCGCTACGAGCAGTACTTC. The chain joins TRBV20-1 to TRBJ2-7; D might be TRBD1 or TRBD2, each matching 5 bases. Germline V gene lookup returns CDR1 DFQATT and CDR2 SNEGSKA (reference sequence). The V end was cut by 3 bases, the J end by 3 bases, with 15 bases between. The CDR3 runs 14 residues.

CDR3 bases: TGCAGCGCTGGACTAGCGGTGGATCGAGATACGCAGTATTTT. Translating gives CSAGLAVDRDTQYF. The rearrangement joins TRBV29-1 to TRBJ2-3; 10 positions match TRBD2. Germline V lookup: CDR1 SQVTM, CDR2 ANQGSEA. This CDR3 is 14 amino acids long. Trimming took 7 bases from V and 5 from J; bases not matched to a gene: 9.

The chain is built from TRBV3-1 and TRBJ2-4; TRBD1 aligns across 8 bases. Unmatched junction bases numbered 13, after V lost 0 bases and J lost 15 bases. CDR3 length: 15 amino acids. Per the germline V gene, CDR1 is LGHDT and CDR2 is YNNKEL (reference sequence). CDR3 DNA: TGTGCCAGCAGCCAAGAGGACAGGGTGACCTACGAGCGGTACTTC. Protein product: CASSQEDRVTYERYF. Combining the CDR3 with reference TRBV3-1 and TRBJ2-4 gives the whole variable domain DTAVSQTPKYLVTQMGNDKSIKCEQNLGHDTMYWYKQDSKKFLKIMFSYNNKELIINETVPNRFSPKSPDKAHLNLHINSLELGDSAVYFCASSQEDRVTYERYFGAGTRLSVL.

This chain links TRBV4-2 with TRBJ2-1; maybe TRBD1 (5 bases). This CDR3 comprises 13 residues. V lost 8 bases and J 6 bases, leaving 14 bases between the germline ends. The germline V gene encodes CDR1 LGHNA and CDR2 YNFKEQ. CDR3 bases: TGTGCCAGCCGAAAAAGGGGTTCCAATGAGCAGTTCTTC. Its translation: CASRKRGSNEQFF.